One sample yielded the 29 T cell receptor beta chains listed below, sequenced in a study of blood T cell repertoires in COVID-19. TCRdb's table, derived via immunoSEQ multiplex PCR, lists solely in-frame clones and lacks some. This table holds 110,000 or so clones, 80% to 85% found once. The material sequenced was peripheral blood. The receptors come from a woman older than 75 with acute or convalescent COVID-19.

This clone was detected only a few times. The CDR3 DNA reads as TGCGCCAGCAGCTTGGAGGGCGTCGCTCAGGGCTACGAGCAGTACTTC. Amino acids: CASSLEGVAQGYEQYF. The chain uses TRBV5-1 and TRBJ2-7; D perhaps matches TRBD1 (5 bases). Trimming removed 0 bases from V and 3 bases from J, with 16 bases in between. The CDR3 consists of 16 residues. Germline V gene sequence: CDR1 SGHRS, CDR2 YFSETQ. The whole variable domain, filled in from reference TRBV5-1 and TRBJ2-7, reads KAGVTQTPRYLIKTRGQQVTLSCSPISGHRSVSWYQQTPGQGLQFLFEYFSETQRNKGNFPGRFSGRQFSNSRSEMNVSTLELGDSALYLCASSLEGVAQGYEQYFGPGTRLTVT.

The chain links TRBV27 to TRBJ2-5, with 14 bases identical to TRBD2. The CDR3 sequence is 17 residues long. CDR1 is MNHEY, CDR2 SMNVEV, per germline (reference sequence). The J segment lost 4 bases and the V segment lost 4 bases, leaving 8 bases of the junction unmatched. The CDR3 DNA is TGTGCCAGCAGTTCCGAGACTAGCGGGAGGGCCGCAGAGACCCAGTACTTC. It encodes CASSSETSGRAAETQYF.

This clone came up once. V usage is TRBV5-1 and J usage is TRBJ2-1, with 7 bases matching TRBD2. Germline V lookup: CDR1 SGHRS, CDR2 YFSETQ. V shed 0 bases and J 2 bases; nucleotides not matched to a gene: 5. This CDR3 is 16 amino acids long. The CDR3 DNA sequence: TGCGCCAGCAGCTTGGACCCTAGCGGAACCTACAATGAGCAGTTCTTC. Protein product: CASSLDPSGTYNEQFF.

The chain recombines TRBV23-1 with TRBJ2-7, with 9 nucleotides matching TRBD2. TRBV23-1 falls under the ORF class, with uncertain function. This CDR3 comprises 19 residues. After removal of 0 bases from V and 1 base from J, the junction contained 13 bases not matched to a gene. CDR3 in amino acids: CASSQSRLAGDVRSYEQYF. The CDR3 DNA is TGCGCCAGCAGTCAATCGAGGTTAGCGGGAGATGTTAGGTCCTACGAGCAGTACTTC.

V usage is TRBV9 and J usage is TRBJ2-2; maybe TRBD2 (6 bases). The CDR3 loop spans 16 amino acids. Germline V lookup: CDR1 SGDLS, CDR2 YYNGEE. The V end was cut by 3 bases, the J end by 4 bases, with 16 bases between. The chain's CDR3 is CASSGYGGSPTGELFF. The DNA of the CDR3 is TGTGCCAGCAGCGGATATGGGGGGTCCCCCACCGGGGAGCTGTTTTTT.

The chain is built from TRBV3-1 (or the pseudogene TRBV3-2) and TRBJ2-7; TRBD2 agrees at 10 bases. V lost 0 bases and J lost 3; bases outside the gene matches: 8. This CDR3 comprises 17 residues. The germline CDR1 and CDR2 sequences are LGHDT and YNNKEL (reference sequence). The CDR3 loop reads CASSQDRSSGSFYEQYF. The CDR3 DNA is TGTGCCAGCAGCCAAGATCGCTCTAGCGGGAGTTTCTACGAGCAGTACTTC.

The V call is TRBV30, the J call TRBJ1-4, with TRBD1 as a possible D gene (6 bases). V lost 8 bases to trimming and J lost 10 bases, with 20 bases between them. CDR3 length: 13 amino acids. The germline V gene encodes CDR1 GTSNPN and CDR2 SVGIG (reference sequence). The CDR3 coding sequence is TGTGCCGGGGGCTGGGGGCCCACGGGAAAACTGTTTTTT. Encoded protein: CAGGWGPTGKLFF.

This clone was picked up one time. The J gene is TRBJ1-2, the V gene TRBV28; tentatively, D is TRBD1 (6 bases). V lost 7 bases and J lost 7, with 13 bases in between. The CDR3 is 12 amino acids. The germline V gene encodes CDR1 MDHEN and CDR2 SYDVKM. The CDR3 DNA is TGTGCCAGCACCCCGGGGGGGCGTGGCTACACCTTC. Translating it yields CASTPGGRGYTF.

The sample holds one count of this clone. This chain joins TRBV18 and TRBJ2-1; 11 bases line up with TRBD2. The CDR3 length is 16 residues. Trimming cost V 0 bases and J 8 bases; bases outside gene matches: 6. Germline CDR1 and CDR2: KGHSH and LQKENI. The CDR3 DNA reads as TGTGCCAGCTCACCACCGGGACTAGCGGAGAAGGATGAGCAGTTCTTC. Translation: CASSPPGLAEKDEQFF.

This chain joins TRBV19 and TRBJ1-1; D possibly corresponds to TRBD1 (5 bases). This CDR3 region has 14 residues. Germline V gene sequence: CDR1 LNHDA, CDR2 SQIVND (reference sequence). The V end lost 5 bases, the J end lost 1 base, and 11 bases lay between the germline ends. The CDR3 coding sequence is TGTGCCAGTAGTGAAGGACACCAGAACACTGAAGCTTTCTTT. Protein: CASSEGHQNTEAFF.

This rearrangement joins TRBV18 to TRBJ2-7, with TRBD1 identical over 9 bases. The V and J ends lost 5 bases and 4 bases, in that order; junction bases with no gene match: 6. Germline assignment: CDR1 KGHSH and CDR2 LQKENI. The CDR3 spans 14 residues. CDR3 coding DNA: TGTGCCAGCTCAACTAACAGGGGGCAATACGAGCAGTACTTC. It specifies CASSTNRGQYEQYF. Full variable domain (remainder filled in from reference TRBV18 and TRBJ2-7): NAGVMQNPRHLVRRRGQEARLRCSPMKGHSHVYWYRQLPEEGLKFMVYLQKENIIDESGMPKERFSAEFPKEGPSILRIQQVVRGDSAAYFCASSTNRGQYEQYFGPGTRLTVT.

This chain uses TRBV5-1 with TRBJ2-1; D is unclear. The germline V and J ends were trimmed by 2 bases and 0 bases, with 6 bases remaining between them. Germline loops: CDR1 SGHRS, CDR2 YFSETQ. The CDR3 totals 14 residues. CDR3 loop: CASSLFSSYNEQFF. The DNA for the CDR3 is TGCGCCAGCAGCTTATTTAGCTCCTACAATGAGCAGTTCTTC.

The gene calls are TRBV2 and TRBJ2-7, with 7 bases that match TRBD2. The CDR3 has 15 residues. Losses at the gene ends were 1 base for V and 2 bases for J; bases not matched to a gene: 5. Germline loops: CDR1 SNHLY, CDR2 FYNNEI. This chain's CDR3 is CASSEGGGRTYEQYF. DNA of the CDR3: TGTGCCAGCAGTGAAGGAGGCGGGAGAACCTACGAGCAGTACTTC.

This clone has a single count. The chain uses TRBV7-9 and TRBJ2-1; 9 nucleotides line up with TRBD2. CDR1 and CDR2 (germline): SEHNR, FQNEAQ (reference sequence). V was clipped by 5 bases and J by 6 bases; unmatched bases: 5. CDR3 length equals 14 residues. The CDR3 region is CASSPGTSSNEQFF. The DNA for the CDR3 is TGTGCCAGCAGCCCCGGGACTAGCTCCAATGAGCAGTTCTTC.

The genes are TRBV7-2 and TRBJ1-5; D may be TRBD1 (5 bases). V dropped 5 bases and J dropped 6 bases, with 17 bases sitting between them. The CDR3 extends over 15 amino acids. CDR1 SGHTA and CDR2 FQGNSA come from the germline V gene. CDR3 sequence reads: CASSPRIQGGQPQHF. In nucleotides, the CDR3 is TGTGCCAGCAGCCCAAGAATTCAGGGAGGTCAGCCCCAGCATTTT.

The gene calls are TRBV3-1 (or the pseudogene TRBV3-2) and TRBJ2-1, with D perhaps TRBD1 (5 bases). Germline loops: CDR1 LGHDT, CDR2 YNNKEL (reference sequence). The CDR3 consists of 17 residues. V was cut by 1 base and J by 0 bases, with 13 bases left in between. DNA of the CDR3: TGTGCCAGCAGCCAAGGGGGCGAGGCTAGCTCCTACAATGAGCAGTTCTTC. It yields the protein CASSQGGEASSYNEQFF.

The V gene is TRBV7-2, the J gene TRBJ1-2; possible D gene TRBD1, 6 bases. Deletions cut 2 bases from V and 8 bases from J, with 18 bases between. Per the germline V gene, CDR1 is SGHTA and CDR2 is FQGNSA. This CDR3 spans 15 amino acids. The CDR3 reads CASSLSSGTNAGYTF. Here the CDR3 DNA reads TGTGCCAGCAGCTTATCTAGCGGGACAAATGCCGGCTACACCTTC. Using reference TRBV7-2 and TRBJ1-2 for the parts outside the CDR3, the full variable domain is GAGVSQSPSNKVTEKGKDVELRCDPISGHTALYWYRQSLGQGLEFLIYFQGNSAPDKSGLPSDRFSAERTGGSVSTLTIQRTQQEDSAVYLCASSLSSGTNAGYTFGSGTRLTVV.

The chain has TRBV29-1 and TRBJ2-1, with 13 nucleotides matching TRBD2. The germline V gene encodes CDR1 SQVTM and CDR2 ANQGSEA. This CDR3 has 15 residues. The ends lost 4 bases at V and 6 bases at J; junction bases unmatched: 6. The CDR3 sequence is CSVGQLAGGTNEQFF. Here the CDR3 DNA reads TGCAGCGTTGGCCAACTAGCGGGAGGGACCAATGAGCAGTTCTTC.

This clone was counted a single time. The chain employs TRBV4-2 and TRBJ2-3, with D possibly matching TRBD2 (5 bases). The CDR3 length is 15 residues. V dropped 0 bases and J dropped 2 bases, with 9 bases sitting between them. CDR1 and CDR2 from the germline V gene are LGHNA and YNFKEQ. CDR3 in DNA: TGTGCCAGCAGCCAAGATGGACTGTTCACAGATACGCAGTATTTT. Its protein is CASSQDGLFTDTQYF.

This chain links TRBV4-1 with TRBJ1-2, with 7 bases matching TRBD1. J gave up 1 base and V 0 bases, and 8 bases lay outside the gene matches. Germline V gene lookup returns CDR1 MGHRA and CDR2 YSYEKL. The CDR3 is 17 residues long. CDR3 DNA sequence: TGCGCCAGCAGCCAAGAAACAGGGGCGGTTGATAACTATGGCTACACCTTC. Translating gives CASSQETGAVDNYGYTF.

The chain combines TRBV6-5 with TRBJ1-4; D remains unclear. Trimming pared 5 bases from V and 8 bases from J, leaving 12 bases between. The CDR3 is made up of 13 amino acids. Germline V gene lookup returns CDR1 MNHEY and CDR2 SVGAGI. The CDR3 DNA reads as TGTGCCAGCAGTCTGGTAGCGGAAGAAAAACTGTTTTTT. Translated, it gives CASSLVAEEKLFF.

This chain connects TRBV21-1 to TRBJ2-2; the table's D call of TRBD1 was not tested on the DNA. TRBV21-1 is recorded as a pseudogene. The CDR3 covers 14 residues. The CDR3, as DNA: TGTGCCAGCACTTGGGACAGGGGTCCCGGGGAGCTGTTTTTT. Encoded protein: CASTWDRGPGELFF.

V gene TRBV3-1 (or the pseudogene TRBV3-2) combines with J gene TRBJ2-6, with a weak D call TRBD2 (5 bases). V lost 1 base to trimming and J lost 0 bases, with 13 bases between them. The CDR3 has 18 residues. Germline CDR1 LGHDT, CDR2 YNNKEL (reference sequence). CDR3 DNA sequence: TGTGCCAGCAGCCAAGGACCGAGCGGCTTCTCTGGGGCCAACGTCCTGACTTTC. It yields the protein CASSQGPSGFSGANVLTF.

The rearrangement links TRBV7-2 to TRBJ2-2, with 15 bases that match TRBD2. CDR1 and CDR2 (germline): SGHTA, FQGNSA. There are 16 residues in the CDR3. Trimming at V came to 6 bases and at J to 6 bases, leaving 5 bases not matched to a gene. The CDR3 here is CASSRTSGREAGELFF. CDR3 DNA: TGTGCCAGCAGTCGGACTAGCGGGAGGGAAGCCGGGGAGCTGTTTTTT.

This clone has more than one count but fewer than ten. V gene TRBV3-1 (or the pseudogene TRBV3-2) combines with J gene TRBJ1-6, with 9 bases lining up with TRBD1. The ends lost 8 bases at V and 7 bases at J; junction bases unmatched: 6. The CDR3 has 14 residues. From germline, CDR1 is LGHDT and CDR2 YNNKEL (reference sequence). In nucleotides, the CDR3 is TGTGCCAGCGCTGGGGGACAGGGCAATTCACCCCTCCACTTT. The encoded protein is CASAGGQGNSPLHF.

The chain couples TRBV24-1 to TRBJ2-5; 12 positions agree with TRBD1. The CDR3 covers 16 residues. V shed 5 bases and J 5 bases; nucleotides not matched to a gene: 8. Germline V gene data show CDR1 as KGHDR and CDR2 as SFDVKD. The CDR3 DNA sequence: TGTGCCACCAGTGTGGGGGACAGGGGGCGCGAGGAGACCCAGTACTTC. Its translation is CATSVGDRGREETQYF.

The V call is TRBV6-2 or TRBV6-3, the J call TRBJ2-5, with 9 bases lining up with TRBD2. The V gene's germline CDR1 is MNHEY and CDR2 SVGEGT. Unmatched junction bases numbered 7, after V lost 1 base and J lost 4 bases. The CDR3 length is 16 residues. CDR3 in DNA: TGTGCCAGCAGTTACTTCGGGGGAGCGGGAGGAGAGACCCAGTACTTC. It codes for CASSYFGGAGGETQYF.

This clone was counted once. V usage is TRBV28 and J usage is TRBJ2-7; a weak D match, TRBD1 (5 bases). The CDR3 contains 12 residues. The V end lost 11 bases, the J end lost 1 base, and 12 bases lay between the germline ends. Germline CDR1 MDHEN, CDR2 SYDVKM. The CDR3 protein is CAACQGSYEQYF. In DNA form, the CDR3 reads TGTGCCGCCTGCCAGGGTTCCTACGAGCAGTACTTC.

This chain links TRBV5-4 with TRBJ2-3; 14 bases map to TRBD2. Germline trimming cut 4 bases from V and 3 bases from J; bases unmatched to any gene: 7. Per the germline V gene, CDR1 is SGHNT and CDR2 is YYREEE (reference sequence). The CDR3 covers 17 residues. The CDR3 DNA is TGTGCCAGCAGCCCCGGGACTAGCGGGAGCCGTACAGATACGCAGTATTTT. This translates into CASSPGTSGSRTDTQYF.